This record covers a single T cell receptor (beta chain). This record comes from a study of blood T cell repertoires in COVID-19. The V end was cut by 2 bases, the J end by 7 bases, with 9 bases between. CDR3 length equals 13 residues. From germline, CDR1 is SGHTA and CDR2 FQGTGA. Profiling relied on immunoSEQ multiplex PCR, and the TCRdb table lists in-frame clones only, not all of them. The profile shows 250,000 to 350,000 clones, 85% to 90% of them singletons. J is TRBJ2-1 and V is TRBV7-3, with a weak D call TRBD1 (6 bases). This receptor was identified in a woman aged 18-29 years with acute COVID-19. The specimen sequenced was PBMCs or T cells enriched from blood (not recorded which). CDR3 in DNA: TGTGCCAGCAGCTTATCAGGGGTAAATGAGCAGTTCTTC. This codes for CASSLSGVNEQFF.